A selection of T cell receptor beta chains follows, all from one sample in a study of beta chain features in type 1 diabetes. Repertoires were generated with immunoSEQ multiplex PCR, while TCRdb's copy carries only in-frame clones and drops some. The data contain some 660,000 clones, 11% to 15% of them seen just once; the ten biggest clones take up less than 0.04%. What was sequenced was naive CD4+ T cells from blood. All receptors come from a young man with type 1 diabetes. Each CDR3 is given with its conserved first and last residue.

j_call v_call cdr3_aa
TRBJ2-1 TRBV7-6 CASSLGEDNEQFF
TRBJ2-5 TRBV11-2 CASTRAPGLETQYF
TRBJ2-4 TRBV14 CASSPHFSGAQYF
TRBJ1-1 TRBV6-6 CASSSGGTEAFF
TRBJ2-5 TRBV5-1 CASSFGGTVQETQYF
TRBJ2-7 TRBV21-1 CASSKEWSLYEQYF
TRBJ1-1 TRBV10-3 CAISESGKNEAFF
TRBJ2-1 TRBV19 CASSIRGQGMSFNEQFF
TRBJ1-1 TRBV7-9 CASSPRWGASVTEAFF
TRBJ1-1 TRBV11-2 CASSSLQGLTEAFF
TRBJ2-5 TRBV27 CASSFRLATQETQYF
TRBJ1-5 TRBV9 CASSPGLIGTNQPQHF
TRBJ2-3 TRBV7-9 CARSGGEGTDTQYF
TRBJ1-6 TRBV28 CASSSQQGMNSPLHF
TRBJ1-1 TRBV7-2 CASSLGRGAEEAFF